This T cell receptor (beta chain) comes out of a study of tumor T cells in aggressive B-cell lymphoma. Germline loops: CDR1 SGHAT, CDR2 FQNNGV. J lost 6 bases, V lost 8 bases, and 10 bases had no gene match. There are 15 residues in the CDR3. Using immunoSEQ multiplex PCR, the repertoire was profiled, and TCRdb retains in-frame clones only, with some absent. The data show 10,000 or so clones, approximately 81% seen once. V is TRBV11-2 and J is TRBJ2-1; TRBD1 agrees at 10 bases. Specimen: tumor tissue. The sequence was collected from an adult with diffuse large B cell lymphoma. The CDR3: CASSPDRGQFNEQFF. The CDR3 DNA reads as TGTGCCAGCTCCCCCGACAGGGGGCAGTTCAATGAGCAGTTCTTC.